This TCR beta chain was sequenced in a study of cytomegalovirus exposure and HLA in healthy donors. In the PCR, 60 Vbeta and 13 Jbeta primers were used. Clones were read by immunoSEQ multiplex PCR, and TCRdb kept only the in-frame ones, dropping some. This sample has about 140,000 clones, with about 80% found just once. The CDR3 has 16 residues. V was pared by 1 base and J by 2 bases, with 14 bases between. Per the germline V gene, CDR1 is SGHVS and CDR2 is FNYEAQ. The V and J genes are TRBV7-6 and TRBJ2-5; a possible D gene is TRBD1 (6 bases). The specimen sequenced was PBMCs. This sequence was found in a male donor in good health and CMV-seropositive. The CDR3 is CASSLVAGQTQETQYF. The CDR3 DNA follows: TGTGCCAGCAGCTTAGTGGCCGGACAGACTCAAGAGACCCAGTACTTC.